The TCR beta chain described here comes from a study of regulatory T cells in long-lasting Graves disease (dated by TCRdb to the early 2020s). About the study as a whole: Newly diagnosed Graves' disease patients had taken antithyroid drugs for less than 3 months. Peripheral blood TCR sequencing and RNA sequencing compared persistent Graves' disease patients with newly diagnosed Graves' disease patients. The study was conducted in China and was registered as a clinical trial. A total of roughly 35 samples underwent TCR sequencing, from roughly 13 patients with persistent Graves' disease and around 20 patients with newly diagnosed Graves' disease. Paper-wide results and their limitations: Compared with newly diagnosed patients, patients with persistent Graves' disease had lower TCR Shannon entropy and fewer highly expanded clones, which suggests clonal expansion. Preferential use of TRBV28, TRBJ1-2 and TRBJ2-5 was observed in persistent disease, whereas TRBV20-1 and TRBJ2-1 were favored in newly diagnosed disease. The study examined only peripheral blood because the primary lesion, thyroid tissue, could not be accessed. Sequencing and analysis were limited to the TCR beta chain. The authors noted that the small sample size was a limitation that may lower accuracy. A larger number of public clonotypes was shared among persistent patients (2,741) than among newly diagnosed patients (roughly 930).

The library was prepared using multiplex PCR. Instrument on record: Illumina HiSeq 4000. iRepertoire HTBI primers and Arm-PCR amplification of CDR3 regions were used to construct TCR beta libraries. PCR products were gel purified before sequencing. As for how the authors treated the data: Gene usage analysis of CDR3 amino acid clonotypes relied on the roughly 60 TRBV and 13 to 15 TRBJ segments identified across samples. COPE and FqMerger were used to merge filtered high-quality paired reads into contigs. BLAST was used to align contigs to IMGT TRBV, TRBD and TRBJ reference genes, with CDR3 defined following IMGT. Any clonotype with a frequency above 0.1% was counted as a highly expanded clone. Repertoire diversity was measured by Shannon entropy, and V-J evenness by the Gini coefficient. A clonotype found in more than one individual was treated as public. TCRdb reprocessing: public reads trimmed at Q25 with fastp, clones called with MiXCR, in-frame beta chains kept. Each record represents a unique CDR3 protein, reported with the most common genes and DNA among its rows. The V and J calls and clone size are TCRdb's, not the authors'. The sample yields some 600,000 distinct CDR3 sequences; around 15% were counted once. The ten largest clones capture approximately 12% of the sample.

In this sample, this clonotype turned up many times. Its antigen target is currently unknown. Qualities for individual bases were not recorded, and no much larger clone is one base off. The time point label corresponds to: newly diagnosed GD, antithyroid drugs for less than 3 months. RNA was extracted from PBMCs in TRIzol for both TCR sequencing and RNA sequencing. The diagnosis of Graves' disease was made according to American Thyroid Association guidelines. The patients came from an endocrinology department in Xi'an, China. Each patient gave 7 to 9.5 milliliters of peripheral blood, collected in an EDTA anticoagulant tube. PBMCs were isolated by Ficoll Paque Plus density gradient separation without further T cell sorting. An Agilent 2100 Bioanalyzer and agarose gel were used to check RNA quality, while a NanoDrop 2000 measured RNA concentration. V loses 5 bases of germline sequence and J loses 2 bases, and the interval between the two ends is 10 bases. The CDR3 starts with the cysteine, ends with the phenylalanine, and has 14 residues. Only the CDR3 region is kept as DNA, spanning 42 bases read in frame from base 1. CDR1 and CDR2 are read off the germline V gene (reference sequence) as SEHNR and FQNEAQ.

These records were also assigned to another study, of T cells in Graves' hyperthyroidism and ophthalmopathy. As the second publication notes: Stable Graves' hyperthyroidism was defined as the absence of progression to ophthalmopathy over 18 months of follow-up. Hyperthyroidism patients were newly diagnosed, had a disease duration of under 2 months, and were aged 18 to 65 years. Exclusion was applied to patients with uncontrolled infections, other autoimmune diseases, pregnancy or lactation. Diagnoses relied on clinical symptoms, serum thyroxine and TRAb, thyroid ultrasound and orbital computed tomography. The TCR CDR3 was subjected to a first round of RT-PCR using the HTBI primer set and the Qiagen OneStep RT-PCR kit. Most expanded thyroid clonotypes (frequency above 0.001) were also detected in blood, suggesting blood repertoires may reflect thyroid immune responses. Ophthalmopathy was separated from stable hyperthyroidism by a 13 V-J signature model, with approximately 86% sensitivity and approximately 81% specificity obtained in cross-validation and 80%/75% obtained in testing. In validation, the model predicted progression to ophthalmopathy a median of about 6.5 months before onset, with over 55% sensitivity and more than 72% specificity. To identify TCR V-J signatures that set the groups apart, the researchers used a discovery cohort of more than 95 patients, made up of 40 to 45 with Graves' ophthalmopathy and 55 to 65 with stable Graves' hyperthyroidism. An independent validation cohort of under 20 hyperthyroidism patients and about 15 patients who later progressed to ophthalmopathy tested prospective prediction of ophthalmopathy. The roughly 90 discovery patients were divided at random into training and test sets in a 7:3 ratio. Thyroid tissue and blood T-cell repertoires from six Graves' hyperthyroidism patients were also compared in the study. After sampling, hyperthyroidism patients received methimazole starting at 30 mg daily, and ophthalmopathy patients received high-dose intravenous methylprednisolone. Libraries were constructed in a second round of multiplex PCR, after which size selection and purification were performed. The libraries were sequenced on an Illumina HiSeq2000 using paired-end 100 bp reads. SOAPnuke was used to process the raw data, with reads discarded if the reads contained adapters or uncalled bases, had a mean Phred below 15, or lacked an exact constant-primer or identifier match. High-quality paired reads were merged with COPE v1.2.5, and unique nucleotide sequences were defined as clonotypes. Clonotypes were aligned to IMGT TRBV, TRBD and TRBJ reference segments using MiTCR v1.1. Only V-J combinations with frequency above 0.0001, covering roughly 99% of repertoires, were analysed. The TCS score was defined as the ratio of F50 (clonal expansion) to E x V (chaos), calculated using BLOSUM62-based TCRdist between CDR3 peptides within each V-J. Welch's t-statistics and random forest reduced roughly 500 V-J features to about 13, which were used in a naive Bayes classifier (R e1071). No statistical method was used to set the sample size in advance, and investigators knew the group allocation. According to the paper, TCR Vbeta CDR3 sequencing was carried out on some 130 peripheral blood samples, which came from fewer than 50 ophthalmopathy, 70 to 80 hyperthyroidism and roughly 17 progressor patients.

The source is a man between 18 and 29 years old with Graves disease. Donor details come from another sample of the same person, matched by shared clones. The sample in question was peripheral blood mononuclear cells (PBMCs), obtained at new diagnosis, from a patient treated with antithyroid drugs. This chain joins TRBV7-9 to TRBJ2-1; there is no confident call for the D gene. The CDR3 corresponds to CASSPALPYNEQFF. The sequenced DNA: TGTGCCAGCAGCCCAGCGTTGCCCTACAATGAGCAGTTCTTC.